The 26 T cell receptor beta chains presented below share a single source sample, sequenced in a study of CD8+ T cells in alopecia areata. As the sequencing template, cDNA was produced by extracting RNA and reverse transcribing it. Assay used: immunoSEQ multiplex PCR; TCRdb lists only in-frame clones, some missing. This sample comprises about 6,000 clones, none seen once only. Researchers sorted pooled cutaneous lymph node cells on the basis of CD4, CD8alpha, NKG2D, NKG2ACE and other markers. Material for sequencing was CD8+ T cells sorted from a lymph node. The origin of the receptors is a C3H/HeJ mouse with alopecia areata. The strain is characterized by the MHC haplotype H2-k.

This clone occurred many times. Gene names denote mouse genes. The read finishes 4 residues shy of the CDR3 end, and the germline J gene is used to complete it. The chain employs TRBV13-3 and TRBJ1-2, with 8 bases lining up with TRBD1. The CDR3 sequence is 13 residues long. V gave up 3 bases and J gave up 2 bases; unmatched junction bases: 0. Germline CDR1 is NNHDY and CDR2 is SYVADS. The CDR3 loop reads CASSGTGNSDYTF. Partial CDR3 DNA: TGTGCCAGCAGTGGGACAGGGAACTCC.

The table lists this clone with many counts. These gene names are mouse names. The sequenced CDR3 bases are TGTGCCAGCAGTTTCGCCAGCTCCTAT. This gives the protein CASSFASSY. The complete CDR3 reads CASSFASSYEQYF. The chain is built from TRBV14 and TRBJ2-7, with D unclear. The read ends 4 residues before the CDR3 terminus; that terminus is restored from the germline J gene. The V end lost 1 base, the J end lost 0 bases, and 5 bases lay between the germline ends. The CDR3 sequence is 13 residues long. CDR1 is SGHDT and CDR2 is FRDEAV in the germline V gene.

With regard to this clone: Gene labels here are mouse ones. The CDR3 here is CAWSLGTSQNTLYF. The CDR3 DNA, read in part, is TGTGCCTGGAGTCTGGGGACTAGTCAAAAC. The chain carries TRBV31 and TRBJ2-4; weak D call: TRBD2 (6 bases). The read stops 4 residues short of the end of the CDR3; the missing end is completed from the germline J gene. Germline CDR1 and CDR2: GKSSPN and SITVG. Trimming shortened V by 0 bases and J by 0 bases, and 7 bases separated the two germline ends. The CDR3 has 14 amino acids.

This clone showed up many times. The gene names here belong to mouse. The sequence runs out 4 residues before the end of the CDR3; the remainder is reconstructed from the germline J gene. The chain is built from TRBV13-3 and TRBJ2-7, with D possibly being TRBD1 (5 bases). This CDR3 contains 13 residues. Per the germline V gene, CDR1 is NNHDY and CDR2 is SYVADS. The chain's CDR3 is CASSARQTYEQYF. The CDR3 bases that were read are TGTGCCAGCAGTGCCCGACAGACTTAT.

This clone showed up just a few times. Gene and germline names: mouse. The CDR3 goes on 4 residues after the read ends, and that part is filled in from the germline J gene. V and J are TRBV19 and TRBJ2-1; 11 bases match TRBD2. Germline V lookup: CDR1 FNHDT, CDR2 SITEND (reference sequence). The V gene end was trimmed by 5 bases and the J gene end by 0 bases; junction bases not matched to a gene: 7. The CDR3 sequence is 17 residues long. CDR3 loop: CASSPDWGGDNYAEQFF. The DNA read from the CDR3 is TGTGCCAGCAGCCCTGACTGGGGGGGGGATAACTATGCT.

This clone came up a few times. Gene names are mouse gene names. The sequenced fragment ends 4 residues before the CDR3 boundary, so the rest is inferred from the germline J gene. The J gene is TRBJ2-2, the V gene TRBV19; D call uncertain. The V end was cut by 0 bases, the J end by 2 bases, with 2 bases between. Per the germline V gene, CDR1 is FNHDT and CDR2 is SITEND (reference sequence). This CDR3 contains 13 residues. The sequenced CDR3 bases are TGTGCCAGCAGTATAGGGAACACCGGG. This gives the protein CASSIGNTG. The full CDR3 protein reads CASSIGNTGQLYF.

This clone was counted many times. Germline and genes: mouse. The DNA ends 4 residues before the CDR3 does, and the rest of the CDR3 is filled in from the germline J gene. The chain uses TRBV16 and TRBJ2-3; 7 nucleotides line up with TRBD1. Germline CDR1 is SGHSA and CDR2 is FRNQAP. The CDR3 contains 13 residues. With 3 bases clipped from V and 3 bases from J, the junction kept 0 bases outside the gene matches. The CDR3 reads CASSLGQAETLYF. Partial CDR3 DNA: TGTGCAAGCAGCTTGGGACAGGCAGAA.

At least ten counts were recorded for this clone. The gene names given are mouse names. The missing CDR3 end, 4 residues past where the read stops, is filled in from the germline J gene. This rearrangement joins TRBV1 to TRBJ2-5, with 9 nucleotides matching TRBD2. V lost 0 bases to trimming and J lost 3 bases; unmatched junction nucleotides: 1. From germline, CDR1 is NSQYPW and CDR2 LRSPGD (reference sequence). The CDR3 contains 15 residues. The part of the CDR3 DNA that was read is TGCACCTGCAGTGCAGAGGACTGGGGTCAAGAC. It codes for CTCSAEDWGQD. From start to end, the CDR3 is CTCSAEDWGQDTQYF.

This clone was observed at least ten times. Gene names are the mouse ones. The observed sequence ends 4 residues before the CDR3 terminus, with the missing tail filled in from the germline J gene. The chain carries TRBV16 and TRBJ2-4; D might be TRBD2 (6 bases). Germline CDR1 and CDR2: SGHSA and FRNQAP. The CDR3 consists of 15 residues. The V end lost 5 bases, the J end lost 0 bases, and 12 bases lay between the germline ends. The CDR3 DNA, read in part, is TGTGCAAGCAGCCCTCGGGGGACTAGTCAAAAC. It yields the protein CASSPRGTSQN. The full-length CDR3 reads as CASSPRGTSQNTLYF.

This clone was seen many times. Mouse gene names and germline throughout. The sequenced fragment ends 4 residues before the CDR3 boundary, so the rest is inferred from the germline J gene. The J gene is TRBJ2-3, the V gene TRBV13-1, with D possibly matching TRBD2 (6 bases). CDR1 and CDR2 from the germline V gene are NSHNY and SYGAGN. The CDR3 sequence is 13 residues long. Trimming stripped 5 bases from V and 1 base from J, with 8 bases between. CDR3 residues: CASSPGGAETLYF. Partial CDR3 DNA: TGTGCCAGCAGCCCTGGGGGTGCAGAA.

This clone was observed many times. The listed genes are named as in mouse. Sequencing ends 4 residues short of the CDR3 end; the germline J gene provides the rest. The chain links TRBV13-3 to TRBJ1-1; tentatively, D is TRBD1 (6 bases). This CDR3 spans 13 amino acids. Germline V CDR1 and CDR2: NNHDY, SYVADS. Trimming stripped 3 bases from V and 2 bases from J, with 8 bases between. The CDR3 protein is CASSVGGNTEVFF. The CDR3 bases that were read are TGTGCCAGCAGTGTGGGGGGCAACACA.

This clone was seen repeatedly, ten times or more. The gene names given are mouse names. CDR3 in amino acids: CASSGGQRDTQYF. The covered CDR3 bases are TGTGCCAGCAGTGGGGGACAGAGGGAC. The chain recombines TRBV13-1 with TRBJ2-5; TRBD1 aligns across 7 bases. Sequencing ends 4 residues short of the CDR3 end; the germline J gene provides the rest. The germline CDR1 and CDR2 sequences are NSHNY and SYGAGN. The CDR3 is made up of 13 amino acids.

In the case of this clone: Gene and germline names: mouse. The CDR3: CASRTGGDYTF. CDR3 DNA (partial): TGTGCTAGCAGGACAGGGGGC. The rearrangement joins TRBV29 to TRBJ1-2, with 9 bases matching TRBD1. The read is 4 residues too short to cover the CDR3 end, so that end is filled in from the germline J gene. Germline V CDR1 and CDR2: MSHET, SYDVDS. This CDR3 region has 11 residues.

Ten or more counts support this clone. Gene names are mouse gene names. The CDR3 goes on 4 residues after the read ends, and that part is filled in from the germline J gene. The rearrangement links TRBV31 to TRBJ1-1; 10 nucleotides match TRBD1. The J segment lost 4 bases and the V segment lost 5 bases, leaving 7 bases of the junction unmatched. Germline V gene data show CDR1 as GKSSPN and CDR2 as SITVG. The CDR3 has 14 residues. The CDR3 bases that were read are TGTGCCTGGGGTACCGGGACAGGGGTCACA. This translates into CAWGTGTGVT. The complete CDR3 sequence is CAWGTGTGVTEVFF.

In its sample, this clone was seen many times. The genes and germline here are from mouse. The CDR3 end is not reached by the read, which stops 4 residues before it; the germline J gene fills it in. The rearrangement joins TRBV13-3 to TRBJ2-2; possible D gene TRBD2, 7 bases. CDR3 size: 13 residues. The germline gives CDR1 NNHDY, CDR2 SYVADS. V dropped 10 bases and J dropped 3 bases, with 13 bases sitting between them. The DNA read from the CDR3 is TGTGCCGGGCGGGGGGCCGACACCGGG. Translated, it gives CAGRGADTG. The entire CDR3 is CAGRGADTGQLYF.

This clone was counted many times. The gene names given are mouse names. The CDR3 extends 4 residues past the end of the read, so its final part is completed from the germline J gene. V and J are TRBV13-1 and TRBJ1-1, with D possibly being TRBD1 (5 bases). The length of the CDR3 is 14 residues. Germline V gives CDR1 NSHNY, CDR2 SYGAGN. CDR3 loop: CASSEGLGGREVFF. The covered CDR3 bases are TGTGCCAGCAGTGAGGGACTGGGGGGGAGA.

This clone occurred many times. Mouse germline and gene names are used. Read sequence stops 4 residues before the CDR3 end, and the germline J gene provides the missing end. V usage is TRBV1 and J usage is TRBJ2-7; D gene ambiguous. This CDR3 contains 12 residues. V dropped 3 bases and J dropped 3 bases, with 6 bases sitting between them. From germline, CDR1 is NSQYPW and CDR2 LRSPGD (reference sequence). The covered CDR3 bases are TGCACCTGCAGTGCGAGCAGCTAT. Its translation is CTCSASSY. The whole CDR3 sequence reads CTCSASSYEQYF. The entire variable domain, with the rest obtained from reference TRBV1 and TRBJ2-7, is as follows: VTLLEQNPRWRLVPRGQAVNLRCILKNSQYPWMSWYQQDLQKQLQWLFTLRSPGDKEVKSLPGADYLATRVTDTELRLQVANMSQGRTLYCTCSASSYEQYFGPGTRLTVL.

This clone was seen many times. Any gene name here is a mouse gene name. With the read ending 4 residues before the CDR3 end, the germline J gene is used to fill in that end. The chain joins TRBV3 to TRBJ2-1, with 10 bases identical to TRBD2. Germline V gene data show CDR1 as SNHLY and CDR2 as FYNGKV (reference sequence). Trimming at V came to 4 bases and at J to 3 bases, leaving 9 bases not matched to a gene. The CDR3 extends over 17 amino acids. CDR3 DNA (partial): TGTGCCAGCAGCTCCCCGGACTGGGGGTGGCGCTATGCT. Its translation: CASSSPDWGWRYA. The CDR3 in its entirety is CASSSPDWGWRYAEQFF. Variable domain in full (rest from reference TRBV3 and TRBJ2-1): GPKVLQIPSHQIIDMGQMVTLNCDPVSNHLYFYWYKQILGQQMEFLVNFYNGKVMEKSKLFKDQFSVERPDGSYFTLKIQPTALEDSAVYFCASSSPDWGWRYAEQFFGPGTRLTVL.

Turning to this clone: Mouse germline and gene names are used. From the germline J gene comes the end of the CDR3, since the read stops 4 residues before it. The genes are TRBV31 and TRBJ1-2, with 7 positions matching TRBD1. The CDR3 spans 14 residues. Germline trimming cut 0 bases from V and 0 bases from J; bases unmatched to any gene: 1. Per the germline V gene, CDR1 is GKSSPN and CDR2 is SITVG. The CDR3 sequence: CAWSLGQANSDYTF. Partial CDR3 DNA: TGTGCCTGGAGTCTCGGACAGGCAAACTCC.

A remark on this clone: The gene names given are mouse names. The read stops 4 residues short of the end of the CDR3; the missing end is completed from the germline J gene. The chain uses TRBV12-2 and TRBJ2-5, with 10 bases fitting TRBD2. From germline, CDR1 is SGHLS and CDR2 HYDKME. This CDR3 has 17 amino acids. Germline trimming cut 0 bases from V and 0 bases from J; bases unmatched to any gene: 5. The DNA read from the CDR3 is TGTGCCAGCTCTCTCGACCTGGGGGGGCCTAACCAAGAC. It specifies CASSLDLGGPNQD. The entire CDR3 is CASSLDLGGPNQDTQYF.

By share of the sample, this clone is medium-sized (0.01 to 0.1%). The gene names given are mouse names. The read ends 4 residues before the CDR3 terminus; that terminus is restored from the germline J gene. The chain joins TRBV16 to TRBJ2-2; no firm D call. The CDR3 is made up of 15 amino acids. Germline loops: CDR1 SGHSA, CDR2 FRNQAP. V lost 3 bases and J 0 bases, leaving 8 bases between the germline ends. The part of the CDR3 DNA that was read is TGTGCAAGCAGCTTCTCAGGTGCAAACACCGGG. Translating gives CASSFSGANTG. The full CDR3 sequence reads CASSFSGANTGQLYF.

This clone has a count of ten or more. Gene names are mouse gene names. Read coverage stops 4 residues before the CDR3 terminus; the germline J gene supplies the remainder. V and J are TRBV14 and TRBJ1-2; 7 nucleotides align to TRBD1. The CDR3 has 13 amino acids. V dropped 5 bases and J dropped 2; count of bases not matched to a gene: 3. Germline CDR1 is SGHDT and CDR2 is FRDEAV. The DNA read from the CDR3 is TGTGCCAGCAGGTCAGGGGGGAACTCC. Residues: CASRSGGNS. The complete CDR3 reads CASRSGGNSDYTF. The full variable domain, with the rest looked up from reference TRBV14 and TRBJ1-2, is EAGVTQSPRYAVLQEGQAVSFWCDPISGHDTLYWYQQPRDQGPQLLVYFRDEAVIDNSQLPSDRFSAVRPKGTNSTLKIQSAKQGDTATYLCASRSGGNSDYTFGSGTRLLVI.

For this clone: Gene names refer to mouse genes. The read terminates 4 residues before the CDR3 end, so the remaining end is supplied by the germline J gene. The chain recombines TRBV13-3 with TRBJ2-1, with 9 positions matching TRBD2. The CDR3 contains 14 residues. The germline V gene encodes CDR1 NNHDY and CDR2 SYVADS. CDR3 protein: CASSDWGGASEQFF. The sequenced part of the CDR3 DNA is TGTGCCAGCAGTGATTGGGGGGGCGCCTCT.

This clone has ten or more counts. Gene names denote mouse genes. The read ends 4 residues before the CDR3 terminus; that terminus is restored from the germline J gene. The V and J genes are TRBV5 and TRBJ2-7; 8 bases fit TRBD1. The CDR3 runs to 15 residues. Germline-derived CDR1 and CDR2 are LGHNA and YNLKQL (reference sequence). The covered CDR3 bases are TGTGCCAGCAGCCAAAGACAGGGGAGGATTTAT. Protein product: CASSQRQGRIY. The whole CDR3 protein reads CASSQRQGRIYEQYF.

Many counts were recorded for this clone. Genes and germline are mouse. The sequence runs out 4 residues before the end of the CDR3; the remainder is reconstructed from the germline J gene. The chain combines TRBV17 with TRBJ2-5, with 13 bases identical to TRBD2. The length of the CDR3 is 15 residues. In germline, CDR1 is MNHDT, CDR2 YYDKIL. The CDR3 here is CASSRDWGGVDTQYF. Partial CDR3 DNA: TGTGCTAGCAGTAGGGACTGGGGGGGCGTGGAC.

Regarding this clone: The germline and genes are mouse ones. The sample holds other DNA sequences that translate to the same CDR3. This CDR3 is CASGDWGSQNTLYF. The DNA read from the CDR3 is TGTGCCAGCGGTGACTGGGGTAGTCAAAAC. V usage is TRBV13-2 and J usage is TRBJ2-4; D is perhaps TRBD2 (6 bases). Read data end 4 residues before the CDR3 end; the end is taken from the germline J gene. Germline V gives CDR1 NNHNN, CDR2 SYGAGS (reference sequence). CDR3 size: 14 residues. V was cut by 2 bases and J by 0 bases, with 7 bases left in between.